Listed here is a single TCR beta chain. Participants came from roughly 23 US areas, aged roughly 18 to 89 years. Per the original methods: Reference gene primer amplification in the assay estimated nucleated cell counts. Data came from immunoSEQ multiplex PCR; TCRdb stores just in-frame clones and leaves some out. V, J and clone size are taken as reported in that table, and D and trimming were inferred from the DNA itself. The sample records about 480,000 clones, approximately 88% being singletons. The CDR3 sequence is 13 residues long. From germline, CDR1 is SGHAT and CDR2 FQDESV (reference sequence). V was pared by 2 bases and J by 7 bases, with 11 bases between. This entry is derived from a study of blood T cell repertoires in COVID-19. At the level of the study: COVID-19 samples from acute and convalescent phases originated in the United States, Italy and Spain.

The chain combines TRBV11-1 with TRBJ1-1; a possible D gene is TRBD1 (5 bases). The sample taken for sequencing was PBMCs or T cells enriched from blood (not recorded which). This sequence was found in a woman aged 40 to 50 who had recovered from COVID-19. CDR3 DNA: TGTGCCAGCAGCTTAAGATTGGACAATGAAGCTTTCTTT. It translates to CASSLRLDNEAFF.